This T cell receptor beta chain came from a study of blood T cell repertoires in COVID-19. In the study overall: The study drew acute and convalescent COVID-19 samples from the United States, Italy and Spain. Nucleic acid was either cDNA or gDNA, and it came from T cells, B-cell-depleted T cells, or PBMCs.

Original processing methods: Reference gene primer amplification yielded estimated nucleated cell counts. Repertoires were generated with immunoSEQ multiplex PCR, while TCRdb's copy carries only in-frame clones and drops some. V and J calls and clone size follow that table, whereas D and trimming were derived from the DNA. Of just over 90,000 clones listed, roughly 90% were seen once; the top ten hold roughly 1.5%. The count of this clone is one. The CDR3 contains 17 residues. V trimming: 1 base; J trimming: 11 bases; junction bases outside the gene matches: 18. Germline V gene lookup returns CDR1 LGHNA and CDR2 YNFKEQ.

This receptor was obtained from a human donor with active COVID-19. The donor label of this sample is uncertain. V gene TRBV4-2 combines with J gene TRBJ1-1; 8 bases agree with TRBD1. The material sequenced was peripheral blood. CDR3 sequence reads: CASSQVSPGGLAEGAFF. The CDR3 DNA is TGTGCCAGCAGCCAAGTGTCGCCAGGGGGCTTAGCAGAGGGGGCTTTCTTT.